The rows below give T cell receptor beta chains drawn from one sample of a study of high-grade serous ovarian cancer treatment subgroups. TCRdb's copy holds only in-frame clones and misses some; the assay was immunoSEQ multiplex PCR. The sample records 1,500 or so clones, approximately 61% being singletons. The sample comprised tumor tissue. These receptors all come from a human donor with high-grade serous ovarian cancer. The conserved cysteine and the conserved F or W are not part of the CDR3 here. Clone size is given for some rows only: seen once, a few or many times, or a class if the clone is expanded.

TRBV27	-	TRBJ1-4	ASSLKGGRGYNEKLF
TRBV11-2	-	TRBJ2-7	ASSLWGSIYEQY
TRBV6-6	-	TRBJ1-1	ASSSRGDTEAF
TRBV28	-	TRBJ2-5	AASNLLGSSVTQY
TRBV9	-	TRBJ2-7	ASSVVQGARLEQY
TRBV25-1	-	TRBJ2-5	ASSELRRKKETQY
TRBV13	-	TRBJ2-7	ASSLGTSYEQY
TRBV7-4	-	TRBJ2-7	ASSLASGRSHEQY
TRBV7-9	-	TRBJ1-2	ASSLPPGDFSYGYT
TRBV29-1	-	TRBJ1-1	SAWTGGLNTEAF
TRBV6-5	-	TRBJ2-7	ASSYRTSESYEQY
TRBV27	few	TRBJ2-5	ASSLEYGTSGVWETQY
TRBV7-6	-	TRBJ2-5	ASSPAGLAGLETQY
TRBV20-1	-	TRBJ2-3	SARFVDTQY
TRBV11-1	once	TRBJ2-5	ASSQDRNQETQY